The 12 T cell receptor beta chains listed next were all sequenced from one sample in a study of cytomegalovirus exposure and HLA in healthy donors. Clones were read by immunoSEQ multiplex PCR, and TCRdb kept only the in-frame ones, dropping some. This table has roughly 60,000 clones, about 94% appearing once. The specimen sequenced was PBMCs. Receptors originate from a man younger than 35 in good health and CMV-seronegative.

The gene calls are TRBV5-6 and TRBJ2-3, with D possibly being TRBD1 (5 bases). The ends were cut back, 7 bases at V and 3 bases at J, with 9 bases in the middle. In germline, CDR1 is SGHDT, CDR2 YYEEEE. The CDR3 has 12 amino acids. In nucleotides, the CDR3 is TGTGCCAGCCGGCGACAGACAGATACGCAGTATTTT. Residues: CASRRQTDTQYF.

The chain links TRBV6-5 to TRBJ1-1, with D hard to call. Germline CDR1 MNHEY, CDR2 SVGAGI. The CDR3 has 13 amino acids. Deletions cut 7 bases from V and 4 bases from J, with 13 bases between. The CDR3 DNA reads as TGTGCCAGCACTCGTCGGGAATTCACTGAAGCTTTCTTT. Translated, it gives CASTRREFTEAFF.

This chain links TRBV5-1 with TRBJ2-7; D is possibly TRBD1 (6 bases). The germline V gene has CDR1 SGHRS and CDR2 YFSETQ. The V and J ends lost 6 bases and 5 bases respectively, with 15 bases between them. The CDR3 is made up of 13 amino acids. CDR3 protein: CASKEAGAHEQYF. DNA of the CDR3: TGCGCCAGCAAGGAGGCAGGGGCTCACGAGCAGTACTTC.

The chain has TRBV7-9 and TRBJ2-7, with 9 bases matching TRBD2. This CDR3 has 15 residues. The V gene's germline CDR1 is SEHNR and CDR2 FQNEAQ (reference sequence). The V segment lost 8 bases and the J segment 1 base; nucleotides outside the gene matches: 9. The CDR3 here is CASGRRLAESYEQYF. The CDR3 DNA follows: TGTGCCAGCGGGCGAAGACTAGCGGAATCCTACGAGCAGTACTTC. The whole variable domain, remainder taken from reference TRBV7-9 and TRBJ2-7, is DTGVSQNPRHKITKRGQNVTFRCDPISEHNRLYWYRQTLGQGPEFLTYFQNEAQLEKSRLLSDRFSAERPKGSFSTLEIQRTEQGDSAMYLCASGRRLAESYEQYFGPGTRLTVT.

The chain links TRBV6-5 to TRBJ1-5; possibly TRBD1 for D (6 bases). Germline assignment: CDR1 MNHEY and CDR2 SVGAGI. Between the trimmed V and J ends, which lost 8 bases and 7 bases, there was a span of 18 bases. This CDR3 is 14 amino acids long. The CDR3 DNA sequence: TGTGCCAGCTCGCATAAAAGGGGGAACCAGCCCCAGCATTTT. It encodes CASSHKRGNQPQHF.

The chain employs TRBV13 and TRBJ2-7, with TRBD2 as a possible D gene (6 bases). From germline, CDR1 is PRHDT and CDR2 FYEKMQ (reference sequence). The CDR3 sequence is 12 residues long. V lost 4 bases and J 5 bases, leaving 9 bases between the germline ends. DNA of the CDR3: TGTGCCAGCAGCTATAGCGGAAACGAGCAGTACTTC. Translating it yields CASSYSGNEQYF.

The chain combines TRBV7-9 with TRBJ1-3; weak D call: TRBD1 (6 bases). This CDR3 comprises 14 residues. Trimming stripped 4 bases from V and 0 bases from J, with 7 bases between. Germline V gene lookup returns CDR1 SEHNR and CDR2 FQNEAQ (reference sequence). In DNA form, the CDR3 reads TGTGCCAGCAGCTCGGACAGCTCTGGAAACACCATATATTTT. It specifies CASSSDSSGNTIYF.

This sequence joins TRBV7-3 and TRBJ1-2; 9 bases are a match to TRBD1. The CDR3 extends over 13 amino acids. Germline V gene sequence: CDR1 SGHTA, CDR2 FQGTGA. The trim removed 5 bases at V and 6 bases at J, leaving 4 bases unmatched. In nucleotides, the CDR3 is TGTGCCAGCAGCCGGGACAGGGAGGATGGCTACACCTTC. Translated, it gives CASSRDREDGYTF. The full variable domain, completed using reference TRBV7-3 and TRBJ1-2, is GAGVSQTPSNKVTEKGKYVELRCDPISGHTALYWYRQSLGQGPEFLIYFQGTGAADDSGLPNDRFFAVRPEGSVSTLKIQRTERGDSAVYLCASSRDREDGYTFGSGTRLTVV.

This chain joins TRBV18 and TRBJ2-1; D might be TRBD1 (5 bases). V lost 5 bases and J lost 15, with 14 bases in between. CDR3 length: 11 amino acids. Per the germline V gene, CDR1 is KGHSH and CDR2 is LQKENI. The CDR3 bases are TGTGCCAGCTCAGAGGACAAGTTGTCGTTCTTC. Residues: CASSEDKLSFF.

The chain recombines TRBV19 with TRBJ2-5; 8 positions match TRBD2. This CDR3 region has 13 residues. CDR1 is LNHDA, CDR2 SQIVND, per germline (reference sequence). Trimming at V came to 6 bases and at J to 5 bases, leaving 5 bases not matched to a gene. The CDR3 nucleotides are TGTGCCAGTAGCGGGAGGGCCTCGGAGACCCAGTACTTC. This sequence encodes CASSGRASETQYF.

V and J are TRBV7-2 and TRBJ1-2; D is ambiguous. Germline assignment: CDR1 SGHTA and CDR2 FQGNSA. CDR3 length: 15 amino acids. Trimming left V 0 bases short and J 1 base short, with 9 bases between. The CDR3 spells CASSLAIADNYGYTF. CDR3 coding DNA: TGTGCCAGCAGCTTAGCGATCGCAGATAACTATGGCTACACCTTC. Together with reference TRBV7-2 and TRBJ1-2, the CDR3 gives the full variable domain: GAGVSQSPSNKVTEKGKDVELRCDPISGHTALYWYRQSLGQGLEFLIYFQGNSAPDKSGLPSDRFSAERTGGSVSTLTIQRTQQEDSAVYLCASSLAIADNYGYTFGSGTRLTVV.

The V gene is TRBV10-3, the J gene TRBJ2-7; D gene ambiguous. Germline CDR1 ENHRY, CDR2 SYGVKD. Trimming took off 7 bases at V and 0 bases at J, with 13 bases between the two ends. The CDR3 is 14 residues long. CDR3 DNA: TGTGCCATCAACGGCGGCGGCAGCTCCTACGAGCAGTACTTC. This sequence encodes CAINGGGSSYEQYF.